This TCR beta chain was sequenced in a study of cytomegalovirus exposure and HLA in healthy donors. General observations from the study: Overall, about 160 TCR beta chains were annotated as cytomegalovirus-associated. Using the classifier, cytomegalovirus status was reportedly diagnosed with high specificity and sensitivity. TCR beta chain V- and J-gene trimming was linked, in a later analysis, to a missense variant in DCLRE1C. Beyond CMV serostatus, there was no information to go on about immune exposure.

The CDR3 loop spans 14 amino acids. Unmatched junction bases numbered 0, after V lost 0 bases and J lost 1 base. Per the germline V gene, CDR1 is GTSNPN and CDR2 is SVGIG (reference sequence). Use of 60 Vbeta and 13 Jbeta primers characterized the PCR. Data came from immunoSEQ multiplex PCR; TCRdb stores just in-frame clones and leaves some out. The repertoire holds about 97,000 clones, with over 8% as singletons. There are a few counts of this clone. Its cognate antigen is unknown. The clonotype originates from a man aged 50 to 60 in good health and CMV-seropositive. The chain carries TRBV30 and TRBJ1-1, with TRBD1 matching over 9 bases. Sequencing used PBMCs. The CDR3: CAWSVQGANTEAFF. CDR3 coding DNA: TGTGCCTGGAGTGTACAGGGGGCGAACACTGAAGCTTTCTTT. Together with reference TRBV30 and TRBJ1-1, the CDR3 gives the full variable domain: SQTIHQWPATLVQPVGSPLSLECTVEGTSNPNLYWYRQAAGRGLQLLFYSVGIGQISSEVPQNLSASRPQDRQFILSSKKLLLSDSGFYLCAWSVQGANTEAFFGQGTRLTVV.